The present entry profiles one TCR beta chain with its context. This record comes from a study of technical replicates of blood from several donors. This CDR3 comprises 14 residues. The V and J ends lost 4 bases and 4 bases respectively, with 13 bases between them. Generated by immunoSEQ multiplex PCR, the TCRdb table keeps only in-frame clones and is missing some. Among tens of thousands of clones listed, 75% to 90% were seen once. This chain links TRBV23-1 with TRBJ1-2, with D possibly matching TRBD1 (6 bases). TRBV23-1 is an open reading frame, and its role is uncertain. Sequencing used PBMCs. This receptor was identified in a human donor in good health. Some clones in this sample may be carry-over from other donors' samples. For the CDR3, the DNA is TGCGCCAGCAGTCGGGGGCCCCAGTTCTATGGCTACACCTTC. The encoded protein is CASSRGPQFYGYTF.